Sequencing of this T cell receptor (beta chain) was carried out in a study of cytomegalovirus exposure and HLA in healthy donors. Study-level points and caveats: It was only CMV serostatus that was available as immune exposure information. Later analysis placed DRB1 highest and HLA-C lowest in TCR association rates, which differed by HLA locus. V- and J-gene trimming of TCR beta was linked (in a later analysis) to a missense DCLRE1C variant.

The PCR ran on 60 Vbeta and 13 Jbeta primers. Authors' analysis steps: The authors later counted 70 million to 80 million unique TCR beta chains, roughly 10 million of them shared. Clones were read by immunoSEQ multiplex PCR, and TCRdb kept only the in-frame ones, dropping some. V, J and clone size were drawn from that table, and D and trimming were deduced from the DNA. The table shows about 190,000 clones, with around 75% occurring only once. To note about this clone: Its matching antigen is unknown.

This CDR3 is 15 amino acids long. V shed 2 bases and J 4 bases; nucleotides not matched to a gene: 4. The germline gives CDR1 MNHEY, CDR2 SMNVEV (reference sequence). The sample was PBMCs. The source of this sequence is a woman aged 25 to 39 in good health and CMV-seropositive. This rearrangement joins TRBV27 to TRBJ2-7; 11 positions match TRBD2. Here the CDR3 DNA reads TGTGCCAGCAGTTTAGTCGGGACTAGCGGTTACGAGCAGTACTTC. Translated: CASSLVGTSGYEQYF.